The 3 T cell receptor beta chains listed next were all sequenced from one sample in a study of cytomegalovirus exposure and HLA in healthy donors. Profiled with immunoSEQ multiplex PCR; TCRdb holds only in-frame clones, not every one. The sample has approximately 270,000 clones; 80% to 90% are singletons. Source material: PBMCs. All receptors come from a woman younger than 30 in good health and CMV-seronegative.

The chain employs TRBV6-5 and TRBJ1-5; D not resolved. Germline V gene sequence: CDR1 MNHEY, CDR2 SVGAGI. V dropped 5 bases and J dropped 7 bases, with 15 bases sitting between them. The length of the CDR3 is 14 residues. CDR3 nucleotides: TGTGCCAGCAGTCGAACCGGGATATTACAGCCCCAGCATTTT. This translates into CASSRTGILQPQHF.

This chain connects TRBV10-3 to TRBJ2-5, with 8 bases matching TRBD2. V trimming: 4 bases; J trimming: 5 bases; junction bases outside the gene matches: 0. There are 12 residues in the CDR3. Germline CDR1 and CDR2: ENHRY and SYGVKD. Here the CDR3 DNA reads TGTGCCATCAGTGGCGGGAGGGAGACCCAGTACTTC. It translates to CAISGGRETQYF.

This chain joins TRBV15 and TRBJ1-1; 7 nucleotides line up with TRBD1. After removal of 1 base from V and 0 bases from J, the junction contained 8 bases not matched to a gene. CDR1 and CDR2 from the germline V gene are LNHNV and YYDKDF (reference sequence). The CDR3 runs to 17 residues. CDR3 loop: CATSRGLGQTMNTEAFF. The CDR3 DNA is TGTGCCACCAGCAGAGGCCTGGGACAGACAATGAACACTGAAGCTTTCTTT.